The 17 T cell receptor beta chains reported below all come from one sample, sequenced in a study. TCRdb called the 5' RACE reads again in MiXCR, with one record for every CDR3 protein. This sample has thousands of distinct CDR3 sequences, with around 52% found just once. Cells sorted as Tregs were CD4+, CD25+ and CD127-/low. The sample taken for sequencing was Tregs sorted from a lymph node. Receptor source: a female donor with breast cancer.

The chain employs TRBV5-1 and TRBJ1-5; 8 bases fit TRBD1. Trimming took 4 bases from V and 5 from J; bases not matched to a gene: 14. The CDR3 has 17 amino acids. The germline CDR1 and CDR2 sequences are SGHRS and YFSETQ. CDR3 coding DNA: TGCGCCAGCAGCCTCGGGACAGGATCCGTAGGGCATCAGCCCCAGCATTTT. As protein: CASSLGTGSVGHQPQHF.

DNA of the CDR3: TGTGCCAGCACCCTGGGTGGAGGCCGGTACGAGCAGTACTTC. Protein: CASTLGGGRYEQYF. The rearrangement links TRBV5-6 to TRBJ2-7, with a weak D call TRBD2 (5 bases). This CDR3 has 14 residues. The germline V gene encodes CDR1 SGHDT and CDR2 YYEEEE. V was cut by 6 bases and J by 4 bases, with 17 bases left in between.

The table lists this clonotype with a few counts. The chain uses TRBV10-3 and TRBJ2-3; D ambiguous. This CDR3 has 14 residues. V was cut by 7 bases and J by 3 bases, with 14 bases left in between. Per germline, CDR1 ENHRY and CDR2 SYGVKD. In nucleotides, the CDR3 is TGTGCCATCACTGGTAGCTTCAGGACAGATACGCAGTATTTT. It specifies CAITGSFRTDTQYF.

This chain uses TRBV4-3 with TRBJ2-1; D call uncertain. The germline CDR1 and CDR2 sequences are LGHNA and YSLEER. This CDR3 has 13 residues. Trimming took off 2 bases at V and 10 bases at J, with 12 bases between the two ends. CDR3: CASSQTYREEQFF. In DNA form, the CDR3 reads TGCGCCAGCAGCCAAACCTACAGAGAAGAGCAGTTCTTC.

Of note for this clonotype: At one boundary the junction diverges from the germline segment, which might be a read error. The chain links TRBV7-9 to TRBJ2-1; 11 nucleotides match TRBD2. This CDR3 is built from 16 residues. In germline, CDR1 is SEHNR, CDR2 FQNEAQ (reference sequence). The CDR3 bases are TGTGTCAGCACCACCCTGGGGGGACTAGCGGTGAATGAGCAGTTCTTC. Amino acid sequence: CVSTTLGGLAVNEQFF.

The chain couples TRBV20-1 to TRBJ2-7; D remains unclear. Germline V lookup: CDR1 DFQATT, CDR2 SNEGSKA (reference sequence). Trimming removed 5 bases from V and 6 bases from J, with 11 bases in between. The length of the CDR3 is 11 residues. The DNA of the CDR3 is TGCAGTGCTCCCCTTGGTCCCGAGCAGTACTTC. This sequence encodes CSAPLGPEQYF.

The count of this clonotype is one. The V and J genes are TRBV29-1 and TRBJ1-2; tentatively, D is TRBD1 (6 bases). Looked up from germline, CDR1 is SQVTM and CDR2 is ANQGSEA. V gave up 2 bases and J gave up 4 bases, with 17 bases separating them. The CDR3 runs 15 residues. This chain's CDR3 is CSVEISLGGGYGYTF. The DNA of the CDR3 is TGCAGCGTTGAAATTTCTCTAGGGGGTGGCTATGGCTACACCTTC.

Judged by abundance, this clonotype is medium-sized. The chain is built from TRBV11-2 and TRBJ2-1; TRBD2 matches at 10 bases. Trimming at V came to 2 bases and at J to 6 bases, leaving 10 bases not matched to a gene. Germline CDR1 reads SGHAT; CDR2 reads FQNNGV. CDR3 length: 17 residues. The CDR3 sequence is CASSLLLLAGASNEQFF. CDR3 sequence (DNA): TGTGCCAGCAGCTTACTACTTCTAGCGGGAGCGTCCAATGAGCAGTTCTTC.

This clonotype has just one count. The chain employs TRBV6-6 and TRBJ2-3; 8 bases are a match to TRBD2. Looked up from germline, CDR1 is MNHNY and CDR2 is SVGAGI (reference sequence). V dropped 6 bases and J dropped 5; count of bases not matched to a gene: 4. This CDR3 is built from 13 residues. This chain's CDR3 is CASRRREEDTQYF. CDR3 bases: TGTGCCAGCAGACGGCGGGAGGAAGATACGCAGTATTTT.

This clonotype was recorded a few times. CDR3 loop: CASSLLRGQPQHF. CDR3 bases: TGTGCCAGCAGTTTACTCCGGGGTCAGCCCCAGCATTTT. The chain links TRBV12-3 or TRBV12-4 to TRBJ1-5; D remains ambiguous. The CDR3 contains 13 residues. V shed 2 bases and J shed 6 bases, with 8 bases lying between them.

This clonotype was counted only a few times. The chain employs TRBV20-1 and TRBJ2-5; 9 positions match TRBD2. V shed 2 bases and J 4 bases; nucleotides not matched to a gene: 2. Per germline, CDR1 DFQATT and CDR2 SNEGSKA (reference sequence). This CDR3 is built from 13 residues. CDR3 nucleotide sequence: TGCAGTGCTAGACTAGCGGGATCAGAGACCCAGTACTTC. Translating it yields CSARLAGSETQYF.

V gene TRBV20-1 combines with J gene TRBJ2-1; D is ambiguous. Trimming removed 6 bases from V and 5 bases from J, with 23 bases in between. The CDR3 loop spans 16 amino acids. Germline V gene lookup returns CDR1 DFQATT and CDR2 SNEGSKA (reference sequence). CDR3 protein: CSAPQGASSLNNEQFF. The CDR3 coding sequence is TGCAGTGCCCCTCAAGGCGCAAGTTCCCTTAACAATGAGCAGTTCTTC.

The chain has TRBV11-2 and TRBJ1-2; the D is unclear. This CDR3 spans 14 amino acids. V was trimmed by 6 bases and J by 5 bases, leaving 16 bases between them. Germline V CDR1 and CDR2: SGHAT, FQNNGV. CDR3 nucleotide sequence: TGTGCCAGCAGAACCACCTGGTCGGGTTATGGCTACACCTTC. Translation gives CASRTTWSGYGYTF.

The chain couples TRBV6-5 to TRBJ1-6; no reliable D call. V was cut by 5 bases and J by 11 bases, with 10 bases left in between. This CDR3 spans 12 amino acids. Germline V gene data show CDR1 as MNHEY and CDR2 as SVGAGI. Here the CDR3 DNA reads TGTGCCAGCAGTGATTTCGATCCACCCCTCCACTTT. This translates into CASSDFDPPLHF.

This rearrangement joins TRBV10-3 to TRBJ1-1; no clear D. Germline V gives CDR1 ENHRY, CDR2 SYGVKD. V lost 4 bases and J 2 bases, leaving 8 bases between the germline ends. CDR3 length: 13 amino acids. CDR3 in amino acids: CAISAEVNTEAFF. The CDR3 bases are TGTGCCATCAGTGCCGAGGTTAACACTGAAGCTTTCTTT.

V gene TRBV20-1 combines with J gene TRBJ1-1; 7 positions match TRBD1. In germline, CDR1 is DFQATT, CDR2 SNEGSKA (reference sequence). Trimming at V came to 0 bases and at J to 8 bases, leaving 6 bases not matched to a gene. The CDR3 has 13 residues. In DNA, the CDR3 is TGCAGTGCTAGAGATTTTTGGGACAGCGAAGCTTTCTTT. It translates to CSARDFWDSEAFF.

This clonotype was counted a few times. CDR3 region: CASSQGASGDYQETQYF. The CDR3 DNA follows: TGTGCCAGCAGCCAGGGGGCTAGCGGGGACTACCAAGAGACCCAGTACTTC. This rearrangement joins TRBV5-6 to TRBJ2-5; TRBD2 might be the D (9 bases). This CDR3 has 17 residues. V shed 4 bases and J shed 0 bases, with 19 bases lying between them. Germline V CDR1 and CDR2: SGHDT, YYEEEE.